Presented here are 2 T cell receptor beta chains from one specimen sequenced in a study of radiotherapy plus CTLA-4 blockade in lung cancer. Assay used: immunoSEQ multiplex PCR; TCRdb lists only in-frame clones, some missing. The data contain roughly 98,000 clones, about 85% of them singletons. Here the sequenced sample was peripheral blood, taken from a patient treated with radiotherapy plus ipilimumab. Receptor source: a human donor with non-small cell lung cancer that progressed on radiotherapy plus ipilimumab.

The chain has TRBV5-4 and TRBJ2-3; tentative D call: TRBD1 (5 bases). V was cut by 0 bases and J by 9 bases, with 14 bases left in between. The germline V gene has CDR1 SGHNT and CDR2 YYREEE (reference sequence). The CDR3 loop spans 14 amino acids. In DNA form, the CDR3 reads TGTGCCAGCAGCTTGGGGCAGGGAAGTCCAACGCAGTATTTT. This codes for CASSLGQGSPTQYF.

This chain's CDR3 is CASSFQSQETQYF. CDR3 coding DNA: TGTGCCAGCAGCTTTCAAAGCCAAGAGACCCAGTACTTC. The chain couples TRBV7-9 to TRBJ2-5; D is undetermined. Germline V lookup: CDR1 SEHNR, CDR2 FQNEAQ (reference sequence). Trimming stripped 3 bases from V and 1 base from J, with 6 bases between. The CDR3 is made up of 13 amino acids.